The clone carrying this TCR beta chain was observed many times. The sample originates from a study of T cells in Graves' hyperthyroidism and ophthalmopathy. From germline, CDR1 is SNHLY and CDR2 FYNNEI. The V end was cut by 4 bases, the J end by 4 bases, with 14 bases between. The CDR3 covers 15 residues. Authors of the study amplified TCR beta CDR3 regions from RNA transcripts. A first-round RT-PCR of the TCR CDR3 used the HTBI primer set. TCRdb independently ran MiXCR on the multiplex PCR reads; one entry per CDR3 protein. The sample consists of 450,000 to 650,000 distinct CDR3 sequences, 15% to 20% of them appearing once.

The sequence derives from a young woman with Graves' ophthalmopathy. This chain uses TRBV2 with TRBJ2-1, with a tentative D call TRBD2 (6 bases). The source material was blood. The CDR3 DNA reads TGTGCCAGCAGTGGGCTGGCGGGGCCATACAATGAGCAGTTCTTC. Amino acid sequence: CASSGLAGPYNEQFF.